This TCR beta chain emerged from a study of regulatory T cells in long-lasting Graves disease. The study, taken as a whole, reports: Graves' patients with persistent disease showed TCR diversity lower than patients newly diagnosed.

Documented time point: newly diagnosed GD, antithyroid drugs for less than 3 months. PBMC-extracted RNA yielded the TCR library. Assembly of TCR beta libraries relied on iRepertoire HTBI primers together with Arm-PCR of CDR3 regions. TCRdb processed the multiplex PCR reads anew with MiXCR; each CDR3 protein has one entry. Found here are 620,000 or so distinct CDR3 sequences, less than 20% of them singletons; the top ten hold around a sixth. Concerning this clonotype: Its antigen is unidentified.

The same specimen was also included in a second study, on T cells in Graves' hyperthyroidism and ophthalmopathy. As that study records: The HTBI primer set served for first-round RT-PCR of the TCR CDR3. Ophthalmopathy cases were set apart from stable hyperthyroidism by a 13 V-J model.

Sequencing used peripheral blood mononuclear cells (PBMCs), obtained at new diagnosis, from a patient treated with antithyroid drugs. This clonotype originated in a woman aged 25 to 45 with Graves disease.

The CDR3 is CAISFKGSYEQYF. CDR3 in DNA: TGTGCCATCAGCTTTAAGGGCTCCTACGAGCAGTACTTC. V and J are TRBV10-3 and TRBJ2-7, with D unclear. Germline CDR1 ENHRY, CDR2 SYGVKD. There are 13 residues in the CDR3. V was shortened by 6 bases and J by 0 bases, with 9 bases between the two germline ends.